The T cell receptor beta chain under discussion was sequenced for a study of blood T cells in healthy people across ages. Sample-barcoded 5' priming and a J-beta primer mix drove a second PCR of roughly 6 to 12 cycles. In TCRdb, the 5' RACE reads were re-called with MiXCR into one record per CDR3 protein. The repertoire holds over 600,000 distinct CDR3 sequences, around three fifths seen once, with roughly 25% in the top ten. This CDR3 comprises 16 residues. Per the germline V gene, CDR1 is LGHNA and CDR2 is YSLEER. Trimming shortened V by 0 bases and J by 4 bases, and 14 bases separated the two germline ends.

The sequenced material came from blood. This sequence joins TRBV4-3 and TRBJ2-3, with D possibly being TRBD1 or TRBD2 (5 bases each). This clonotype was obtained from a man between 35 and 55 years old in good health. CDR3: CASSQETDLGADTQYF. The CDR3 coding sequence is TGCGCCAGCAGCCAAGAGACAGACCTGGGAGCAGATACGCAGTATTTT.